The sequence of this TCR beta chain was determined in a study of response to subunit inactivated influenza vaccine (dated by TCRdb to the late 2010s). Concerning the study at large: Deep quantitative profiling of the T cell receptor repertoire was used in the study to follow responses to a trivalent subunit inactivated influenza vaccine.

Trimming accounts for 3 bases at V and 5 bases at J, while the number of junction bases matched to no gene is 8. Including the terminal cysteine and phenylalanine, the CDR3 comprises 16 residues. Of the read, only the CDR3 DNA is kept; its 48 bases are in frame from base 1. CDR1 and CDR2 are drawn from the germline V gene: SGHDT, YYEEEE. Library method: RT-PCR. Instrument on record: Illumina HiSeq 2500. TCRdb reprocessing: public reads trimmed at Q25 with fastp, clones called with MiXCR, in-frame beta chains kept. One record per CDR3 amino acid sequence lists the most common genes and DNA. The table for this sample lists about 240,000 distinct CDR3 sequences; 10% to 15% of them were counted only once. The ten largest clones add up to more than 7% of the sample. Results and caveats for the whole study, not just this receptor: According to the authors, only a limited number of new T cells may be recruited by each seasonal influenza vaccination.

In the case of this clonotype: What this receptor recognizes is not known. No much larger clone is present one base from it, and per-base qualities are unavailable.

This sample comprised non-naive T cells sorted from PBMCs, obtained less than 15 days before vaccination. The cell subset or site label on this specimen signifies: memory T cell fraction. The sequence is built from TRBV5-6 and TRBJ2-2; TRBD2 aligns with 9 central bases. The TCR sequence derives from a man aged 50 to 59 who received an inactivated influenza vaccine. Donor details come from another sample of the same person, matched by shared clones. The CDR3 loop reads CASSSNSGSFTGELFF. DNA sequence: TGTGCCAGCAGCTCGAATAGCGGGAGTTTTACCGGGGAGCTGTTTTTT.